This T cell receptor (beta chain) was sequenced in a study of T cell responses to AZD1222 COVID-19 vaccine (dated by TCRdb to the early 2020s). About the investigation overall: A total of 233 trial participants underwent TCR sequencing, of whom 207 had received two doses of AZD1222 and 26 had received two doses of the MenACWY control vaccine. Trial participants were enrolled into age subgroups of 18-55, 56-69 and 70-plus years, which contained around 150, 28 and 57 TCR-sequenced participants, respectively.

The time point label here, explained by the study, means: about 28 days (+/-7) after the second vaccine dose. AZD1222 recipients given second doses at about 4 weeks or at about 12 weeks were pooled, since spike-specific TCR depth and breadth were not found to differ between the two schedules. The vaccinee samples were drawn from two UK trials, COV001 and COV002, one of which was a single-blind randomized controlled phase 2/3 trial testing AZD1222 (ChAdOx1 nCoV-19) in healthy adults. For TCRbeta chain sequencing, PBMC samples from trial participants were taken at day 0 and at day 28 after the second dose. Comments on this clone: Its specific antigen is unknown. Base quality data are lacking; no much larger clone is found one base away.

Results and caveats for the whole study, not just this receptor: Conclusions about previously exposed vaccinees are limited because only 5 or 6 AZD1222 recipients were SARS-CoV-2 seropositive at baseline. CD4 TCRs associated with the vaccine covered the entire spike protein, and the dominant responses were in regions 160-218 and 743-854. After two AZD1222 doses, spike-specific TCR breadth and depth were significantly higher than at day 0 and than in MenACWY recipients. Nearly half of unique spike-specific TCRs reportedly recognized epitopes outside regions mutated in the B.1.351 and B.1.1.7 variants. In the small 56-69-year group, the increase in depth fell short of significance, most likely because of low power. Participants were mostly white British and included more females than males, and it was suggested by the authors that clonal diversity may have been underestimated. No day 14 peak-response samples were available, so repertoires were characterized only after the peak T cell response.

The CDR3 regions of human TCRbeta chains were analyzed by immunosequencing. Processing in the source paper ran as follows. TCRs in the repertoires were matched against a reference library of SARS-CoV-2-specific TCRs that had been generated with the MIRA antigen-specificity platform. Breadth was defined as the fraction of unique TCRs that were SARS-CoV-2-associated. Depth was defined as the fraction of total T cells that were SARS-CoV-2-associated. Using the MIRA data, each spike-specific TCR was mapped to the spike region that the TCR reacts to and placed in a CD4 or CD8 class. Log10-transformed breadth and depth values were compared by one-way ANOVA with Sidak's multiple comparisons tests. Imported from immuneACCESS, the table was reduced by TCRdb to in-frame sequences with V and J called. These copies leave out some clones; in studies compared against another copy, an unresolved V gene accounts for under half, and the cause of the remainder is not known. V, J and clone size were drawn from that table, and D and trimming were deduced from the DNA. The table for this sample lists some 98,000 clones; almost 90% of them were counted only once. The top ten hold 15% to 20% of the sample.

At the junction V is shortened by 4 bases and J by 0 bases; bases outside the gene matches: 6. The CDR3 runs 17 residues from the cysteine to the phenylalanine. Left in the record is the CDR3 DNA by itself, 51 bases read in frame from the first base. CDR1 MNHEY and CDR2 SMNVEV were looked up in the germline V gene (reference sequence). The input for sequencing was peripheral blood, taken 28 days after the second AZD1222 dose. The receptor was derived from an adult who received the AZD1222 COVID-19 vaccine. The chain links TRBV27 with TRBJ2-7, and 13 junction bases match TRBD2. At the DNA level, the sequence is TGTGCCAGCAGTTCACACGGGACTAGCGGGAACTCCTACGAGCAGTACTTC. It codes for CASSSHGTSGNSYEQYF.